Only a few counts were recorded for the clone carrying this TCR beta chain. The CDR3 totals 15 residues. V shed 7 bases and J shed 3 bases, with 16 bases lying between them. Germline V gene lookup returns CDR1 LNHDA and CDR2 SQIVND (reference sequence). The repertoire was sequenced with immunoSEQ multiplex PCR; TCRdb's copy has only in-frame clones and lacks some. The data contain about 34,000 clones, 86% of them singletons. This specimen belongs to a study of control samples from healthy donors and cancer patients. Material: PBMCs. The source of this sequence is a woman aged 40 to 55 with lung cancer. V usage is TRBV19 and J usage is TRBJ1-5, with D unresolved. CDR3 coding DNA: TGTGCCAGTAATTACGATGGGGAATTCAATCAGCCCCAGCATTTT. Protein: CASNYDGEFNQPQHF.